The rows below give T cell receptor beta chains drawn from one sample of a study of T-cell reconstitution after alpha-beta-depleted transplantation in children. One entry per CDR3 protein results from TCRdb running MiXCR on the PCR reads. The sample has 450,000 to 500,000 distinct CDR3 sequences, 12% seen once. The sequenced sample was PBMCs from the stem cell graft donor, obtained from the stem cell graft. The receptors shown here come from a human donor who donated a stem cell graft to a child with combined immunodeficiency. The CDR3 runs from the conserved cysteine through the conserved F or W. Each record gives: clone size, V gene, J gene, D gene, CDR3 protein, CDR3 DNA. A D gene is named only where the DNA matches it firmly. The size entry is marked missing in some rows and otherwise reads once, few, many or a size class.

clone_size: .; v_call: TRBV29-1; j_call: TRBJ2-1; d_call: TRBD2; cdr3_aa: CSVERIGLAVRPEQFF; cdr3_nt: TGCAGCGTTGAACGGATTGGGCTAGCGGTAAGACCTGAGCAGTTCTTC
clone_size: few; v_call: TRBV4-3; j_call: TRBJ2-7; d_call: .; cdr3_aa: CASSQERGRGVYEQYF; cdr3_nt: TGCGCCAGCAGCCAAGAAAGAGGCAGGGGAGTTTACGAGCAGTACTTC
clone_size: .; v_call: TRBV25-1; j_call: TRBJ2-4; d_call: .; cdr3_aa: CASSEDIVRDIQYF; cdr3_nt: TGTGCCAGCAGTGAAGATATAGTGAGGGACATTCAGTACTTC
clone_size: many; v_call: TRBV20-1; j_call: TRBJ1-5; d_call: .; cdr3_aa: CSASPGESDQPQHF; cdr3_nt: TGCAGTGCTAGTCCCGGAGAGAGCGATCAGCCCCAGCATTTT
clone_size: .; v_call: TRBV12-3/TRBV12-4; j_call: TRBJ1-2; d_call: .; cdr3_aa: CASSRILRDGDGYTF; cdr3_nt: TGTGCCAGCAGTCGAATCCTACGGGATGGGGATGGCTACACCTTC
clone_size: .; v_call: TRBV6-2/TRBV6-3; j_call: TRBJ2-5; d_call: TRBD2; cdr3_aa: CASSASSGRAAETQYF; cdr3_nt: TGTGCCAGCAGTGCATCTAGCGGGAGGGCCGCGGAGACCCAGTACTTC
clone_size: many; v_call: TRBV5-1; j_call: TRBJ2-1; d_call: TRBD2; cdr3_aa: CATSDPAGVGEQFF; cdr3_nt: TGCGCCACCTCCGACCCAGCGGGAGTCGGTGAGCAGTTCTTC
clone_size: few; v_call: TRBV7-3; j_call: TRBJ2-5; d_call: .; cdr3_aa: CASSITGTQKRETQYF; cdr3_nt: TGTGCCAGCAGCATCACCGGGACTCAGAAGCGAGAGACCCAGTACTTC
clone_size: .; v_call: TRBV7-9; j_call: TRBJ2-5; d_call: .; cdr3_aa: CASSTTPEETQYF; cdr3_nt: TGTGCCAGCAGCACGACCCCGGAAGAGACCCAGTACTTC
clone_size: .; v_call: TRBV13; j_call: TRBJ2-2; d_call: .; cdr3_aa: CASSNVEGGTGELFF; cdr3_nt: TGTGCCAGCAGCAACGTGGAGGGGGGCACCGGGGAGCTGTTTTTT
clone_size: many; v_call: TRBV12-3/TRBV12-4; j_call: TRBJ1-2; d_call: .; cdr3_aa: CASSISYGDGYTF; cdr3_nt: TGTGCCAGCAGTATAAGTTACGGGGATGGCTACACCTTC
clone_size: .; v_call: TRBV27; j_call: TRBJ2-7; d_call: .; cdr3_aa: CASSGSTWAYEQYF; cdr3_nt: TGTGCCAGCAGTGGGTCGACGTGGGCCTACGAGCAGTACTTC